Below, 30 T cell receptor beta chains from the same sample are listed, as sequenced in a study of blood T cell repertoires in COVID-19. TCRdb's copy holds only in-frame clones and misses some; the assay was immunoSEQ multiplex PCR. The sample consists of around 260,000 clones, approximately 89% of them appearing once. The sequenced sample was peripheral blood. The receptors were sampled from a man aged 40-49 years who had recovered from COVID-19.

This clone was observed a single time. The chain is built from TRBV6-5 and TRBJ2-7, with 11 nucleotides matching TRBD2. The germline CDR1 and CDR2 sequences are MNHEY and SVGAGI. CDR3 length equals 14 residues. The V segment lost 6 bases and the J segment 5 bases; nucleotides outside the gene matches: 6. The CDR3 sequence is CASSRLAGRDEQYF. The CDR3 DNA reads as TGTGCCAGCAGCCGACTAGCGGGGCGGGACGAGCAGTACTTC.

This clone was recorded a few times. The DNA of the CDR3 is TGTGCCAGCAGCCCCCTAGCGGGAGGGCCGACCCCTAACAATGAGCAGTTCTTC. Translation gives CASSPLAGGPTPNNEQFF. This sequence joins TRBV12-1 and TRBJ2-1; TRBD2 is the table's D call and was not checked against the DNA. TRBV12-1 represents a pseudogene. The CDR3 has 18 residues.

The chain couples TRBV19 to TRBJ2-1; 8 nucleotides line up with TRBD2. This CDR3 contains 15 residues. With V trimmed by 1 base and J by 9 bases, 8 bases remained unmatched. Looked up from germline, CDR1 is LNHDA and CDR2 is SQIVND (reference sequence). CDR3 in amino acids: CASSIVGAGVPEQFF. CDR3 in DNA: TGTGCCAGTAGTATAGTTGGAGCGGGAGTTCCTGAGCAGTTCTTC.

The gene calls are TRBV5-1 and TRBJ1-1; maybe TRBD1 (6 bases). V was clipped by 2 bases and J by 1 base, with 12 bases between them. This CDR3 comprises 15 residues. Looked up from germline, CDR1 is SGHRS and CDR2 is YFSETQ. In nucleotides, the CDR3 is TGCGCCAGCAGCTTTTCCGGGACAACGAACACTGAAGCTTTCTTT. Encoded protein: CASSFSGTTNTEAFF.

The CDR3 region has the DNA TGTGCCAGCAGCGTAGGAGGCAGGGCGAACACTGAAGCTTTCTTT. This encodes CASSVGGRANTEAFF. V and J are TRBV9 and TRBJ1-1, with D perhaps TRBD1 (5 bases). Germline CDR1 SGDLS, CDR2 YYNGEE. This CDR3 has 15 amino acids. Trimming left V 0 bases short and J 1 base short, with 10 bases between.

The chain combines TRBV27 with TRBJ1-1; a weak D match, TRBD1 (5 bases). Deletions cut 3 bases from V and 3 bases from J, with 11 bases between. In germline, CDR1 is MNHEY, CDR2 SMNVEV (reference sequence). The length of the CDR3 is 14 residues. The CDR3 loop is CASSFRGSYTEAFF. In nucleotides, the CDR3 is TGTGCCAGCAGTTTCCGGGGGAGTTACACTGAAGCTTTCTTT.

The CDR3 reads CASSQEGRPRGEKLFF. The CDR3 DNA reads as TGTGCCAGCAGCCAAGAGGGGAGACCCCGGGGTGAAAAACTGTTTTTT. The chain has TRBV14 and TRBJ1-4; D gene unclear. The CDR3 loop spans 16 amino acids. Germline V lookup: CDR1 SGHDN, CDR2 FVKESK. V was shortened by 0 bases and J by 7 bases, with 15 bases between the two germline ends.

The chain combines TRBV11-3 with TRBJ1-1, with TRBD1 matching over 8 bases. Germline V CDR1 and CDR2: SGHNT, YENEEA. The CDR3 loop spans 15 amino acids. The J segment lost 3 bases and the V segment lost 7 bases, leaving 10 bases of the junction unmatched. CDR3: CASTSGGASDTEAFF. The CDR3 nucleotides read TGTGCCAGCACCTCAGGGGGCGCTTCGGACACTGAAGCTTTCTTT.

The rearrangement links TRBV3-1 (or the pseudogene TRBV3-2) to TRBJ2-3; 7 bases are shared with TRBD1. Germline V gives CDR1 LGHDT, CDR2 YNNKEL (reference sequence). This CDR3 is built from 15 residues. The V gene end was trimmed by 2 bases and the J gene end by 1 base; junction bases not matched to a gene: 3. The CDR3 bases are TGTGCCAGCAGCCAAACAGGGGCCGGCACAGATACGCAGTATTTT. It is translated as CASSQTGAGTDTQYF.

The chain employs TRBV6-5 and TRBJ1-6; 7 nucleotides agree with TRBD1. Germline V gives CDR1 MNHEY, CDR2 SVGAGI. V shed 2 bases and J 5 bases; nucleotides not matched to a gene: 3. The CDR3 is 15 amino acids. The CDR3 DNA follows: TGTGCCAGCAGTTACGAAGGGACAGATAATTCACCCCTCCACTTT. Residues: CASSYEGTDNSPLHF.

The chain uses TRBV10-1 and TRBJ2-5, with 15 bases fitting TRBD2. CDR1 is WNHNN, CDR2 SYGVQD, per germline (reference sequence). This CDR3 comprises 16 residues. V shed 4 bases, J shed 5 bases, and the junction held 5 bases outside the gene matches. As DNA, the CDR3 is TGCGCCAGCAGTGGGGGACTAGCGGGGGGTCCGGAGACCCAGTACTTC. This sequence encodes CASSGGLAGGPETQYF.

The rearrangement uses TRBV14 and TRBJ1-1; a weak D match, TRBD1 (5 bases). Trimming took 1 base from V and 10 from J, leaving 10 bases between them. The CDR3 covers 12 residues. Germline CDR1 and CDR2: SGHDN and FVKESK. CDR3 sequence reads: CASSQVRGGAFF. The CDR3 nucleotides read TGTGCCAGCAGCCAAGTTCGCGGGGGAGCTTTCTTT.

The chain carries TRBV4-1 and TRBJ1-2; 8 positions agree with TRBD1. Unmatched junction bases numbered 17, after V lost 3 bases and J lost 8 bases. The CDR3 sequence is 17 residues long. CDR1 and CDR2 from the germline V gene are MGHRA and YSYEKL. The CDR3 DNA is TGCGCCAGCAGCCATGAAGTGGCAGGGGGCGCGGGGATCGGCTACACCTTC. Its translation: CASSHEVAGGAGIGYTF.

The chain combines TRBV15 with TRBJ1-4, with D possibly matching TRBD1 (6 bases). The CDR3 totals 15 residues. CDR1 and CDR2 (germline): LNHNV, YYDKDF (reference sequence). Trimming cost V 7 bases and J 0 bases, with 12 bases left between them. For the CDR3, the DNA is TGTGCCACCAAGGGGGACACAGCAACTAATGAAAAACTGTTTTTT. Translation gives CATKGDTATNEKLFF.

The genes are TRBV3-1 (or the pseudogene TRBV3-2) and TRBJ1-5; the D is unclear. Trimming took 1 base from V and 6 from J, leaving 10 bases between them. Germline assignment: CDR1 LGHDT and CDR2 YNNKEL (reference sequence). The CDR3 runs to 14 residues. CDR3 bases: TGTGCCAGCAGCCAAGGAGGGATGGTTCAGCCCCAGCATTTT. It specifies CASSQGGMVQPQHF.

The chain links TRBV4-3 to TRBJ2-3, with 7 bases that match TRBD2. The V gene end was trimmed by 5 bases and the J gene end by 2 bases; junction bases not matched to a gene: 7. Germline CDR1 LGHNA, CDR2 YSLEER. The CDR3 length is 15 residues. The CDR3: CASSVGGGATDTQYF. The CDR3 bases are TGCGCCAGCAGCGTGGGGGGAGGGGCCACAGATACGCAGTATTTT.

The chain has TRBV14 and TRBJ2-3, with TRBD2 matching 7 bases. CDR1 is SGHDN, CDR2 FVKESK, per germline. Trimming took 4 bases from V and 8 from J; bases not matched to a gene: 6. This CDR3 has 13 amino acids. The CDR3 region is CASSLASGGTQYF. The CDR3 nucleotides are TGTGCCAGCAGCCTGGCATCGGGGGGTACGCAGTATTTT.

This clone was detected only once. The chain combines TRBV7-2 with TRBJ1-2, with D possibly matching TRBD1 (6 bases). Germline assignment: CDR1 SGHTA and CDR2 FQGNSA. The CDR3 totals 16 residues. Trimming pared 1 base from V and 4 bases from J, leaving 16 bases between. DNA for the CDR3: TGTGCCAGCAGCTTAGTCGGGGGGCGCGTTCGCTATGGCTACACCTTC. Translation: CASSLVGGRVRYGYTF.

The rearrangement uses TRBV19 and TRBJ1-3, with a tentative D call TRBD1 (6 bases). The V end was cut by 8 bases, the J end by 0 bases, with 20 bases between. Germline V gene data show CDR1 as LNHDA and CDR2 as SQIVND (reference sequence). This CDR3 has 17 amino acids. The chain's CDR3 is CASRLDYRGISGNTIYF. Written as DNA, the CDR3 is TGTGCCAGTCGACTCGACTATAGGGGGATCTCTGGAAACACCATATATTTT.

This chain connects TRBV3-1 (or the pseudogene TRBV3-2) to TRBJ2-1; 14 nucleotides line up with TRBD2. The CDR3 contains 16 residues. V dropped 4 bases and J dropped 13; count of bases not matched to a gene: 12. CDR1 and CDR2 from the germline V gene are LGHDT and YNNKEL (reference sequence). CDR3 residues: CASSPPHGTSGGTQFF. CDR3 DNA: TGTGCCAGCAGCCCCCCCCACGGGACTAGCGGGGGAACCCAGTTCTTC.

The J gene is TRBJ2-5, the V gene TRBV13; D is perhaps TRBD2 (6 bases). CDR1 and CDR2 from the germline V gene are PRHDT and FYEKMQ (reference sequence). The CDR3 consists of 12 residues. V dropped 7 bases and J dropped 5 bases, with 11 bases sitting between them. The CDR3 sequence is CASNGGSETQYF. As DNA, the CDR3 is TGTGCCAGCAACGGGGGTTCGGAGACCCAGTACTTC.

The chain is built from TRBV7-8 and TRBJ1-2; TRBD1 agrees at 9 bases. The CDR3 is 15 amino acids. V lost 5 bases and J lost 7; bases outside the gene matches: 11. CDR1 is SGHVS, CDR2 FQNEAQ, per germline. CDR3 sequence reads: CASSPGWDRARGYTF. In DNA form, the CDR3 reads TGTGCCAGCAGCCCGGGATGGGACAGGGCACGTGGCTACACCTTC.

The chain links TRBV21-1 to TRBJ2-3; the table's D call, TRBD2, was not checked against the DNA. TRBV21-1 is flagged as a pseudogene. This CDR3 spans 11 amino acids. The CDR3, as DNA: TGTGCCAGCGGCGGGGCAGATACGCAGTATTTT. Translating it yields CASGGADTQYF.

V gene TRBV10-2 combines with J gene TRBJ2-7, with D tentatively TRBD2 (6 bases). The V gene's germline CDR1 is WSHSY and CDR2 SAAADI. The germline V and J ends were trimmed by 3 bases and 2 bases, with 17 bases remaining between them. The CDR3 extends over 16 amino acids. This CDR3 is CASSDPPRGGPYEQYF. CDR3 sequence (DNA): TGCGCCAGCAGTGACCCCCCGCGGGGCGGGCCCTACGAGCAGTACTTC.

This chain uses TRBV5-1 with TRBJ2-7; weak D call: TRBD2 (5 bases). In germline, CDR1 is SGHRS, CDR2 YFSETQ. Trimming shortened V by 2 bases and J by 4 bases, and 13 bases separated the two germline ends. The CDR3 length is 14 residues. CDR3 in amino acids: CASSFSGVSYEQYF. CDR3 DNA sequence: TGCGCCAGCAGCTTTTCCGGGGTGTCATACGAGCAGTACTTC.

The chain combines TRBV29-1 with TRBJ2-1, with a tentative D call TRBD2 (9 bases). The CDR3 has 15 residues. Per germline, CDR1 SQVTM and CDR2 ANQGSEA. The V end lost 6 bases, the J end lost 7 bases, and 22 bases lay between the germline ends. The CDR3 bases are TGCAGCGTCCAGGGGGCGGGAGGGGCCTCGAATGAGCAGTTCTTC. Amino acids: CSVQGAGGASNEQFF.

The chain couples TRBV9 to TRBJ2-1; D remains unclear. Per germline, CDR1 SGDLS and CDR2 YYNGEE. Between the trimmed V and J ends, which lost 4 bases and 6 bases, there was a span of 17 bases. The CDR3 is 15 amino acids. CDR3 DNA sequence: TGTGCCAGCAGCCCGCTAGAACGAACGGCCAATGAGCAGTTCTTC. As protein: CASSPLERTANEQFF. Full variable domain (rest looked up from reference TRBV9 and TRBJ2-1): DSGVTQTPKHLITATGQRVTLRCSPRSGDLSVYWYQQSLDQGLQFLIQYYNGEERAKGNILERFSAQQFPDLHSELNLSSLELGDSALYFCASSPLERTANEQFFGPGTRLTVL.

V is TRBV5-8 and J is TRBJ2-1; TRBD2 matches 11 bases. The germline gives CDR1 SGHTS, CDR2 YDEGEE. Trimming at V came to 2 bases and at J to 4 bases, leaving 8 bases not matched to a gene. This CDR3 spans 17 amino acids. This CDR3 reads CASSLGTSGQGYNEQFF. In nucleotides, the CDR3 is TGTGCCAGCAGCTTAGGGACTAGCGGCCAGGGGTACAATGAGCAGTTCTTC.

CDR3 nucleotides: TGCGCCAGCGTCGCCCGACAGGGGCCTAGCACAGATACGCAGTATTTT. Residues: CASVARQGPSTDTQYF. V usage is TRBV10-2 and J usage is TRBJ2-3; 8 nucleotides match TRBD1. The germline gives CDR1 WSHSY, CDR2 SAAADI. The junction had 10 bases not matched to a gene; V was cut back by 8 bases and J by 0 bases. The CDR3 loop spans 16 amino acids.

This clone appeared a few times. V gene TRBV7-2 combines with J gene TRBJ2-7; 14 bases match TRBD2. V lost 5 bases and J lost 2; bases outside the gene matches: 11. The germline CDR1 and CDR2 sequences are SGHTA and FQGNSA. The CDR3 is 18 residues long. The CDR3 loop reads CASSPGLAGGNHPYEQYF. DNA for the CDR3: TGTGCCAGCAGCCCCGGACTAGCGGGAGGCAACCATCCCTACGAGCAGTACTTC.